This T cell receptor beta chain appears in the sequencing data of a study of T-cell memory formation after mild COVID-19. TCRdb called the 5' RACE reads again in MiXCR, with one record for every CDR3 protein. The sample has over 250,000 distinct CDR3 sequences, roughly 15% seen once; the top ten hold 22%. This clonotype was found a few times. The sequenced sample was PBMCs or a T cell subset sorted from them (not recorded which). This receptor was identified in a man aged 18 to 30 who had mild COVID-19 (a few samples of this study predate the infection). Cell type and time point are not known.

The CDR3 nucleotides read TGTGCCAGCAGTGAAGTCCGGGCGTCAGATACGCAGTATTTT. This gives the protein CASSEVRASDTQYF. The chain is built from TRBV2 and TRBJ2-3, with no clear D. The germline V gene has CDR1 SNHLY and CDR2 FYNNEI. This CDR3 is built from 14 residues. Trimming took 1 base from V and 4 from J, leaving 9 bases between them.